The clone carrying this TCR beta chain was observed a few times. Its antigen is not identified. These data come from a study of cytomegalovirus exposure and HLA in healthy donors. It was with 60 Vbeta and 13 Jbeta primers that the PCR ran. Profiling relied on immunoSEQ multiplex PCR, and the TCRdb table lists in-frame clones only, not all of them. This table holds approximately 110,000 clones, about 13% found once. Points from the study as a whole: Some public TCRs appeared in many individuals, while most sequences were rare. Per a later analysis, HLA-associated TCR beta chains showed more clonal expansion than other, equally common TCR beta chains. CMV antigen specificity was confirmed in vitro for three CMV-associated chains. Researchers had no immune exposure information except CMV serostatus available.

The germline V gene has CDR1 MNHNY and CDR2 SVGAGI (reference sequence). The CDR3 totals 15 residues. The junction had 3 bases not matched to a gene; V was cut back by 7 bases and J by 1 base. The J gene is TRBJ2-1, the V gene TRBV6-6, with TRBD2 matching over 11 bases. Sequenced sample: PBMCs. The sequence was obtained from a man aged 40-55 years in good health and CMV-seropositive. The CDR3: CASTVAGGSYNEQFF. The CDR3 nucleotides are TGTGCCAGCACTGTAGCGGGAGGGTCCTACAATGAGCAGTTCTTC.